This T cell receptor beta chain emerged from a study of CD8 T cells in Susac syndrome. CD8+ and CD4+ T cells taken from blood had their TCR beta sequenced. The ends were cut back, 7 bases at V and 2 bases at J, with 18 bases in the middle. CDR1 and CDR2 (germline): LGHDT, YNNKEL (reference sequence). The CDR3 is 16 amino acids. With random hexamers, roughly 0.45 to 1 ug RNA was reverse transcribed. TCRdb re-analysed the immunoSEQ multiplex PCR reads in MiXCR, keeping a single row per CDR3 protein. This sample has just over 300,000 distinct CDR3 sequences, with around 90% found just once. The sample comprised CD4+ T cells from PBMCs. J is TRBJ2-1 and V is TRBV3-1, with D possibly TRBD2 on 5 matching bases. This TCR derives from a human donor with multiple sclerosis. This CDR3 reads CASTLRGPTTYNEQFF. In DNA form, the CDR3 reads TGTGCCAGCACCTTAAGAGGGCCTACAACCTACAATGAGCAGTTCTTC.